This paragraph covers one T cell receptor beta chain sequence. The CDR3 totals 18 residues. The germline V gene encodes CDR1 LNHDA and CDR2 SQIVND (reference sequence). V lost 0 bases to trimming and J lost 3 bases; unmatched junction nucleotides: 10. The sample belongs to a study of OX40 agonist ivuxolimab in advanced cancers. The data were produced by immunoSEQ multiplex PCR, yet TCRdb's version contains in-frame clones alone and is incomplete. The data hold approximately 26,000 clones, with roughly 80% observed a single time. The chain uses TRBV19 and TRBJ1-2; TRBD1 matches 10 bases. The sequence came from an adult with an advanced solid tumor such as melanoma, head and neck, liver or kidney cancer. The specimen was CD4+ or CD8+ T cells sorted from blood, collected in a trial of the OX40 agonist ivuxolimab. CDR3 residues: CASSIDRDRGREDYGYTF. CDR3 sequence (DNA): TGTGCCAGTAGTATAGATAGAGACAGGGGGCGCGAGGACTATGGCTACACCTTC.